The 16 T cell receptor beta chains below were found in one sample sequenced in a study of T cell repertoires in cytomegalovirus infection. These receptors have no identified antigens. TCRdb re-called the reads through MiXCR, storing one row per CDR3 protein. The profile covers approximately 990,000 distinct CDR3 sequences, with approximately 30% appearing a single time and 10% to 15% taken by the ten largest. Here the sequenced sample was cultured CD8+ T cells from PBMCs, taken from culture after CMV antigen stimulation. These receptors all stem from a human donor in good health (CMV status not recorded). Some clones in this sample may be carry-over from other donors' samples.

This clonotype was seen a handful of times. CDR3 protein: CASSLEGGSGGTQYF. CDR3 coding DNA: TGTGCCAGCAGCTTAGAAGGGGGTAGCGGGGGGACGCAGTATTTT. V gene TRBV7-6 combines with J gene TRBJ2-3, with TRBD2 identical over 10 bases. Unmatched junction bases numbered 7, after V lost 1 base and J lost 9 bases. This CDR3 is built from 15 residues. The germline V gene encodes CDR1 SGHVS and CDR2 FNYEAQ.

The chain carries TRBV19 and TRBJ2-1; D gene unclear. Trimming removed 0 bases from V and 7 bases from J, with 7 bases in between. CDR3 length equals 13 residues. The germline V gene has CDR1 LNHDA and CDR2 SQIVND (reference sequence). The CDR3 protein is CASSIDNGNEQFF. Written as DNA, the CDR3 is TGTGCCAGTAGTATAGATAATGGAAATGAGCAGTTCTTC.

This clonotype has more than one count but fewer than ten. V gene TRBV19 combines with J gene TRBJ1-1; D call uncertain. Per the germline V gene, CDR1 is LNHDA and CDR2 is SQIVND (reference sequence). The CDR3 extends over 13 amino acids. Trimming cost V 3 bases and J 0 bases, with 5 bases left between them. The CDR3 sequence is CASSIDLNTEAFF. CDR3 nucleotide sequence: TGTGCCAGTAGTATTGACCTGAACACTGAAGCTTTCTTT.

V usage is TRBV29-1 and J usage is TRBJ1-2; weak D call: TRBD1 (6 bases). The germline V gene has CDR1 SQVTM and CDR2 ANQGSEA. With 2 bases removed from V and 2 bases from J, the gap between germline ends came to 12 bases. The CDR3 consists of 14 residues. CDR3 region: CSVEPWTENYGYTF. CDR3 bases: TGCAGCGTTGAACCGTGGACAGAGAACTATGGCTACACCTTC.

This clonotype was observed at least ten times. The chain recombines TRBV7-9 with TRBJ2-5; weak D call: TRBD1 (6 bases). The germline CDR1 and CDR2 sequences are SEHNR and FQNEAQ (reference sequence). V dropped 6 bases and J dropped 5 bases, with 16 bases sitting between them. This CDR3 has 14 residues. The CDR3 is CASSPTGLGETQYF. CDR3 bases: TGTGCCAGCAGTCCGACAGGCCTCGGGGAGACCCAGTACTTC. Variable domain in full (rest from reference TRBV7-9 and TRBJ2-5): DTGVSQNPRHKITKRGQNVTFRCDPISEHNRLYWYRQTLGQGPEFLTYFQNEAQLEKSRLLSDRFSAERPKGSFSTLEIQRTEQGDSAMYLCASSPTGLGETQYFGPGTRLLVL.

This clonotype was seen more than once but under ten times. The chain is built from TRBV12-3 or TRBV12-4 and TRBJ2-3, with TRBD2 identical over 9 bases. This CDR3 comprises 14 residues. V shed 6 bases, J shed 1 base, and the junction held 2 bases outside the gene matches. The CDR3 spells CASRWTSGTDTQYF. In nucleotides, the CDR3 is TGTGCCAGCAGGTGGACTAGCGGCACAGATACGCAGTATTTT.

This clonotype was observed at least ten times. The chain joins TRBV7-2 to TRBJ2-3, with 10 bases that match TRBD1. Trimming removed 3 bases from V and 1 base from J; junction bases left unmatched: 4. The CDR3 sequence is 16 residues long. The V gene's germline CDR1 is SGHTA and CDR2 FQGNSA. CDR3 sequence: CASSFSGTGGTDTQYF. Here the CDR3 DNA reads TGTGCCAGCAGCTTTTCCGGGACAGGGGGCACAGATACGCAGTATTTT.

The genes are TRBV27 and TRBJ1-6; 9 bases match TRBD1. Trimming cost V 4 bases and J 11 bases; bases outside gene matches: 6. Per the germline V gene, CDR1 is MNHEY and CDR2 is SMNVEV (reference sequence). CDR3 length: 14 amino acids. Written as DNA, the CDR3 is TGTGCCAGCAGTTGGGGACAGGGTAACGCACCCCTCCACTTT. The encoded protein is CASSWGQGNAPLHF.

In this sample, this clonotype turned up a few times. The chain couples TRBV12-3 or TRBV12-4 to TRBJ2-7; D is unresolved. V lost 3 bases and J 5 bases, leaving 8 bases between the germline ends. The CDR3 has 12 residues. The CDR3 sequence is CASSLSVDEQYF. The CDR3 DNA is TGTGCCAGCAGTTTGTCAGTAGACGAGCAGTACTTC.

This clonotype was picked up many times. The V call is TRBV12-3 or TRBV12-4, the J call TRBJ2-7, with no clear D. The CDR3 covers 13 residues. V was trimmed by 6 bases and J by 2 bases, leaving 11 bases between them. Written as DNA, the CDR3 is TGTGCCAGCAGCCCGACCCGGGCCTACGAGCAGTACTTC. Translation gives CASSPTRAYEQYF.

The sample holds a few counts of this clonotype. The chain links TRBV6-1 to TRBJ2-2, with 11 nucleotides matching TRBD1. Trimming took 0 bases from V and 7 from J; bases not matched to a gene: 7. The CDR3 length is 17 residues. The V gene's germline CDR1 is MNHNS and CDR2 SASEGT. The CDR3 DNA reads as TGTGCCAGCAGTGAAGCGAGATGGGACAGGGGGAACGGGGAGCTGTTTTTT. It yields the protein CASSEARWDRGNGELFF.

The V call is TRBV29-1, the J call TRBJ2-2; maybe TRBD1 (5 bases). Germline CDR1 reads SQVTM; CDR2 reads ANQGSEA. Trimming took off 4 bases at V and 5 bases at J, with 14 bases between the two ends. The CDR3 is made up of 14 amino acids. CDR3 sequence: CSVGAGPGTGELFF. Written as DNA, the CDR3 is TGCAGCGTTGGGGCAGGGCCCGGAACCGGGGAGCTGTTTTTT.

This clonotype was counted a few times. V is TRBV6-5 and J is TRBJ1-4; D may be TRBD1 (5 bases). This CDR3 has 19 residues. Per the germline V gene, CDR1 is MNHEY and CDR2 is SVGAGI. The V end lost 0 bases, the J end lost 1 base, and 18 bases lay between the germline ends. CDR3 bases: TGTGCCAGCAGTTACTCACCCCCCGGGGCCCCCGGAACTAATGAAAAACTGTTTTTT. Amino acids: CASSYSPPGAPGTNEKLFF.

This clonotype was seen more than once but under ten times. The chain uses TRBV6-5 and TRBJ2-7, with TRBD2 matching over 8 bases. The CDR3 runs 15 residues. In germline, CDR1 is MNHEY, CDR2 SVGAGI. V gave up 7 bases and J gave up 5 bases; unmatched junction bases: 13. The CDR3 DNA follows: TGTGCCAGCACAATAAGCGGTCATAGCGGGGACGAGCAGTACTTC. This encodes CASTISGHSGDEQYF.

The chain links TRBV6-6 to TRBJ1-1; the D is unclear. The CDR3 has 13 amino acids. V lost 8 bases and J lost 2, with 12 bases in between. Germline CDR1 reads MNHNY; CDR2 reads SVGAGI (reference sequence). CDR3 nucleotides: TGTGCCAGCTGGCCCGGACCCAACACTGAAGCTTTCTTT. Protein sequence: CASWPGPNTEAFF.

Turning to this clonotype: An end of the junction does not agree with germline; a read error may underlie this. The rearrangement uses TRBV7-6 and TRBJ1-2, with 9 bases aligning to TRBD1. Germline V gene lookup returns CDR1 SGHVS and CDR2 FNYEAQ. The CDR3 spans 13 residues. Here the CDR3 DNA reads TGTGTCAGCAGCTCAGGGACAGGGATTGGCTACACCTTC. Its translation is CVSSSGTGIGYTF.